This passage covers 24 T cell receptor beta chains from one sample sequenced in a study of T cell repertoires in cytomegalovirus infection. TCRdb recomputed calls from the reads with MiXCR, one row per CDR3 protein. The data show about 500,000 distinct CDR3 sequences, 30% to 35% seen once. These receptors have no known antigen. The source was cultured PBMCs, collected from culture after CMV antigen stimulation. These receptors originate from a human donor in good health (CMV status not recorded). Some clones in this sample may be carry-over from other donors' samples.

The chain carries TRBV6-2 or TRBV6-3 and TRBJ1-1; D may be TRBD1 (5 bases). This CDR3 is 15 amino acids long. V was cut by 0 bases and J by 4 bases, with 12 bases left in between. Per the germline V gene, CDR1 is MNHEY and CDR2 is SVGEGT. CDR3 loop: CASSYSGRRGTEAFF. CDR3 bases: TGTGCCAGCAGTTACTCCGGAAGGAGGGGCACTGAAGCTTTCTTT.

The chain is built from TRBV7-8 and TRBJ1-2; D remains ambiguous. Trimming removed 4 bases at V and 1 base at J, with 4 bases between. The CDR3 runs 12 residues. Germline CDR1 and CDR2: SGHVS and FQNEAQ. As DNA, the CDR3 is TGTGCCAGCAGCTCCCTTAACTATGGCTACACCTTC. The encoded protein is CASSSLNYGYTF.

This chain connects TRBV6-2 or TRBV6-3 to TRBJ2-7; 12 nucleotides line up with TRBD2. Germline lookup yields CDR1 MNHEY and CDR2 SVGEGT. The CDR3 is 16 amino acids. The V segment lost 0 bases and the J segment 4 bases; nucleotides outside the gene matches: 4. Here the CDR3 reads CASSYSTSGRPYEQYF. The CDR3 region has the DNA TGTGCCAGCAGTTACTCGACTAGCGGGAGACCGTACGAGCAGTACTTC.

This clonotype was recorded many times. The chain has TRBV4-1 and TRBJ2-6; D uncertain. In germline, CDR1 is MGHRA, CDR2 YSYEKL. V was trimmed by 6 bases and J by 0 bases, leaving 18 bases between them. There are 18 residues in the CDR3. The chain's CDR3 is CASSRSGPTGSGANVLTF. The CDR3 DNA reads as TGCGCCAGCAGTCGTTCCGGACCTACTGGCTCTGGGGCCAACGTCCTGACTTTC.

The rearrangement links TRBV12-3 or TRBV12-4 to TRBJ2-1; 12 bases align to TRBD2. The CDR3 totals 15 residues. With V trimmed by 3 bases and J by 9 bases, 6 bases remained unmatched. The CDR3 nucleotides are TGTGCCAGCAGTTTGACTAGCGGGGGCGGGAGTGAGCAGTTCTTC. Its protein is CASSLTSGGGSEQFF.

The CDR3 spells CASYGLATGELFF. CDR3 DNA sequence: TGCGCCAGCTATGGACTGGCGACCGGGGAGCTGTTTTTT. The chain combines TRBV4-1 with TRBJ2-2; a weak D match, TRBD2 (5 bases). This CDR3 spans 13 amino acids. The germline V gene encodes CDR1 MGHRA and CDR2 YSYEKL. Trimming took 8 bases from V and 5 from J, leaving 12 bases between them.

The table lists this clonotype with a few counts. This CDR3 reads CASRPNFRQPEKGAFF. The CDR3 DNA follows: TGTGCCAGCAGACCAAATTTCAGACAGCCCGAGAAAGGGGCTTTCTTT. The chain employs TRBV27 and TRBJ1-1; D perhaps matches TRBD1 (5 bases). Germline loops: CDR1 MNHEY, CDR2 SMNVEV (reference sequence). V lost 6 bases and J 11 bases, leaving 28 bases between the germline ends. The CDR3 has 16 amino acids.

This clonotype has more than one count but fewer than ten. This chain joins TRBV12-3 or TRBV12-4 and TRBJ2-3, with a weak D call TRBD2 (6 bases). Trimming removed 6 bases at V and 14 bases at J, with 18 bases between. The CDR3 spans 12 residues. DNA of the CDR3: TGTGCCAGCAGCCATGACTCCGCAGCGGGGTATTTT. Translated: CASSHDSAAGYF.

This sequence joins TRBV28 and TRBJ2-7, with D possibly being TRBD1 or TRBD2 (6 bases each). CDR1 is MDHEN and CDR2 is SYDVKM in the germline V gene. Between the trimmed V and J ends, which lost 6 bases and 1 base, there was a span of 16 bases. The CDR3 sequence is 15 residues long. DNA for the CDR3: TGTGCCAGCAGCCCGGGGGACAAATCATCCTACGAGCAGTACTTC. Translated: CASSPGDKSSYEQYF.

This clonotype has a handful of counts. Here the CDR3 DNA reads TGTGCCACCAGTGACCCAACTTGGACTAGCGGCTCCTACAATGAGCAGTTCTTC. Amino acids: CATSDPTWTSGSYNEQFF. The chain joins TRBV24-1 to TRBJ2-1; 10 bases align to TRBD2. The ends lost 4 bases at V and 0 bases at J; junction bases unmatched: 8. Germline V gene lookup returns CDR1 KGHDR and CDR2 SFDVKD. This CDR3 region has 18 residues.

The gene calls are TRBV9 and TRBJ2-5; maybe TRBD2 (6 bases). Germline loops: CDR1 SGDLS, CDR2 YYNGEE. The ends were cut back, 3 bases at V and 3 bases at J, with 15 bases in the middle. The CDR3 is made up of 15 amino acids. CDR3 loop: CASSAPPGGEETQYF. The CDR3 nucleotides read TGTGCCAGCAGCGCCCCCCCGGGCGGGGAAGAGACCCAGTACTTC.

This clonotype turned up a few times. J is TRBJ2-5 and V is TRBV7-2, with unresolved D. V lost 3 bases and J 5 bases, leaving 10 bases between the germline ends. Per the germline V gene, CDR1 is SGHTA and CDR2 is FQGNSA. This CDR3 is built from 13 residues. CDR3 residues: CASSFKMGETQYF. As DNA, the CDR3 is TGTGCCAGCAGCTTTAAAATGGGGGAGACCCAGTACTTC.

This clonotype was picked up a small number of times. J is TRBJ2-7 and V is TRBV7-6; the D gene could be TRBD1 or TRBD2 (5 bases each). Germline CDR1 and CDR2: SGHVS and FNYEAQ. CDR3 length: 13 residues. Trimming cost V 3 bases and J 2 bases, with 8 bases left between them. CDR3 sequence reads: CASSFGDPYEQYV. As DNA, the CDR3 is TGTGCCAGCAGCTTCGGGGACCCCTACGAGCAGTACGTC.

The sample holds a few counts of this clonotype. J is TRBJ2-7 and V is TRBV6-2 or TRBV6-3; D unresolved. The V end was cut by 5 bases, the J end by 3 bases, with 8 bases between. There are 12 residues in the CDR3. Germline V gene sequence: CDR1 MNHEY, CDR2 SVGEGT. The CDR3 sequence: CASSQNIYEQYV. The DNA for the CDR3 is TGTGCCAGCAGTCAAAACATCTACGAGCAGTACGTC.

Many counts were recorded for this clonotype. The rearrangement links TRBV7-2 to TRBJ2-1; perhaps TRBD1 as D (5 bases). Trimming pared 2 bases from V and 5 bases from J, leaving 10 bases between. CDR3 length: 14 residues. Germline CDR1 reads SGHTA; CDR2 reads FQGNSA. The DNA of the CDR3 is TGTGCCAGCAGCTTAAGGCAGGACAACAATGAGCAGTTCTTC. Translation gives CASSLRQDNNEQFF.

The chain employs TRBV12-3 or TRBV12-4 and TRBJ2-2; no clear D gene. V lost 5 bases to trimming and J lost 6 bases, with 22 bases between them. The CDR3 is 17 residues long. CDR3 DNA: TGTGCCAGCAGTAGACGTTTTGCGTCTATAAAGGCCGGGGAGCTGTTTTTT. The encoded protein is CASSRRFASIKAGELFF.

J is TRBJ2-5 and V is TRBV27; D possibly corresponds to TRBD2 (7 bases). The CDR3 has 13 amino acids. V was clipped by 5 bases and J by 4 bases, with 11 bases between them. Germline CDR1 reads MNHEY; CDR2 reads SMNVEV (reference sequence). CDR3 amino acids: CASSRRGGETQYF. The CDR3 DNA sequence: TGTGCCAGCAGTAGAAGGGGGGGAGAGACCCAGTACTTC.

This chain uses TRBV27 with TRBJ2-7; 11 nucleotides align to TRBD1. The CDR3 spans 13 residues. V shed 4 bases and J 9 bases; nucleotides not matched to a gene: 5. From germline, CDR1 is MNHEY and CDR2 SMNVEV (reference sequence). This CDR3 reads CASSSGTGGPQYV. The CDR3 nucleotides read TGTGCCAGCAGTTCCGGGACAGGGGGACCGCAGTACGTC.

This clonotype was seen many times. J is TRBJ2-1 and V is TRBV4-3, with TRBD2 identical over 14 bases. The V gene's germline CDR1 is LGHNA and CDR2 YSLEER. The CDR3 consists of 17 residues. V shed 1 base, J shed 6 bases, and the junction held 5 bases outside the gene matches. The chain's CDR3 is CASSQARGLAGVNEQFF. DNA for the CDR3: TGCGCCAGCAGCCAAGCTAGGGGACTAGCGGGAGTCAATGAGCAGTTCTTC.

The V and J genes are TRBV7-2 and TRBJ2-3; the D gene is possibly TRBD1 (5 bases). V dropped 5 bases and J dropped 8 bases, with 17 bases sitting between them. The CDR3 is made up of 14 amino acids. Germline V lookup: CDR1 SGHTA, CDR2 FQGNSA. The DNA for the CDR3 is TGTGCCAGCAGCCCCAGCTCCCCCCAGGGTACGCAGTATTTT. Translation gives CASSPSSPQGTQYF.

This clonotype was found a few times. The rearrangement links TRBV6-6 to TRBJ2-6, with 8 bases identical to TRBD1. CDR1 and CDR2 from the germline V gene are MNHNY and SVGAGI (reference sequence). V lost 5 bases and J lost 2; bases outside the gene matches: 14. The CDR3 totals 19 residues. The CDR3, as DNA: TGTGCCAGCAGTGATGAAACCGGGACAGGATGGACTGGGGCCAACGTCCTGACTTTC. It translates to CASSDETGTGWTGANVLTF.

This clonotype was recorded a few times. The chain recombines TRBV28 with TRBJ2-1; D uncertain. Germline loops: CDR1 MDHEN, CDR2 SYDVKM. The V end was cut by 3 bases, the J end by 3 bases, with 9 bases between. The CDR3 runs 14 residues. The CDR3 region has the DNA TGTGCCAGCAGTTTGACCTCAAACTACAATGAGCAGTTCTTC. It codes for CASSLTSNYNEQFF.

The gene calls are TRBV11-3 and TRBJ2-5; 9 bases agree with TRBD2. There are 15 residues in the CDR3. Germline V gene lookup returns CDR1 SGHNT and CDR2 YENEEA. With V trimmed by 3 bases and J by 5 bases, 7 bases remained unmatched. The CDR3 sequence: CASSFGGRARETQYF. Written as DNA, the CDR3 is TGTGCCAGCAGCTTCGGCGGGAGGGCCCGGGAGACCCAGTACTTC.

This clonotype was detected only a few times. This chain links TRBV11-1 with TRBJ2-3; TRBD1 aligns across 7 bases. The length of the CDR3 is 14 residues. The junction had 7 bases not matched to a gene; V was cut back by 5 bases and J by 5 bases. Germline V gene sequence: CDR1 SGHAT, CDR2 FQDESV (reference sequence). This chain's CDR3 is CASSDRDSQDTQYF. The CDR3 DNA reads TGTGCCAGCAGCGACCGGGACAGCCAAGATACGCAGTATTTT.